The rows below give T cell receptor beta chains drawn from one sample of a study of molecular identifiers for immune sequencing clone quantification. A single record per CDR3 protein comes from TCRdb applying MiXCR to the PCR reads. This sample carries hundreds of thousands of distinct CDR3 sequences, just under 20% of them seen once, and the ten largest clones take 0.75% to 0.95%. The specimen sequenced was naive CD8+ T cells from blood, with Jurkat cell RNA spiked in. The source is a human donor in good health. Some libraries in this study had Jurkat cell RNA spiked in. The CDR3 runs from the conserved cysteine through the conserved F or W. Each record gives: CDR3 protein, CDR3 DNA, V gene, clone size, J gene, D gene. D genes are given only for firm matches. Clone size appears in some rows only: once, few, many, or a class for an expanded clone.

CDR3 protein: CASSYAVADQPYEQYF
CDR3 DNA: TGTGCCAGCAGTTACGCAGTGGCGGACCAACCCTACGAGCAGTACTTC
V gene: TRBV6-5
clone size: many
J gene: TRBJ2-7
D gene: NA

CDR3 protein: CASSQEFSNQPQHF
CDR3 DNA: TGCGCCAGCAGCCAAGAGTTTAGCAATCAGCCCCAGCATTTT
V gene: TRBV4-1
clone size: many
J gene: TRBJ1-5
D gene: NA

CDR3 protein: CASSSGQGYEQYF
CDR3 DNA: TGTGCCAGCAGCTCGGGACAGGGCTACGAGCAGTACTTC
V gene: TRBV27
clone size: many
J gene: TRBJ2-7
D gene: TRBD1

CDR3 protein: CASSYNFLQGLAKNIQYF
CDR3 DNA: TGTGCCAGCAGTTACAACTTTTTACAGGGATTGGCCAAAAACATTCAGTACTTC
V gene: TRBV6-2/TRBV6-3
clone size: many
J gene: TRBJ2-4
D gene: NA

CDR3 protein: CAVYIPGEGYTF
CDR3 DNA: TGTGCCGTTTACATCCCTGGTGAGGGCTACACCTTC
V gene: TRBV10-3
clone size: many
J gene: TRBJ1-2
D gene: NA

CDR3 protein: CASSDNPQGGSPEAFF
CDR3 DNA: TGTGCCAGCAGTGACAACCCCCAGGGAGGGAGCCCTGAAGCTTTCTTT
V gene: TRBV2
clone size: many
J gene: TRBJ1-1
D gene: NA

CDR3 protein: CASSLTGQGQNQPQHF
CDR3 DNA: TGTGCCAGCAGCCTAACCGGACAGGGCCAAAATCAGCCCCAGCATTTT
V gene: TRBV7-9
clone size: many
J gene: TRBJ1-5
D gene: TRBD1

CDR3 protein: CASSSGTSGLGYNGQFF
CDR3 DNA: TGTGCCAGCTCATCTGGGACTAGCGGCCTTGGCTACAATGGGCAGTTCTTC
V gene: TRBV18
clone size: NA
J gene: TRBJ2-1
D gene: TRBD2

CDR3 protein: CASSVTGQTSYEQYF
CDR3 DNA: TGTGCCAGCAGCGTAACGGGACAAACGTCCTACGAGCAGTACTTC
V gene: TRBV9
clone size: few
J gene: TRBJ2-7
D gene: NA

CDR3 protein: CASSLEETGNFNYGYTF
CDR3 DNA: TGTGCCAGCAGCTTGGAAGAGACCGGTAATTTCAACTATGGCTACACCTTC
V gene: TRBV13
clone size: many
J gene: TRBJ1-2
D gene: NA

CDR3 protein: CASSSRGDNTEAFF
CDR3 DNA: TGTGCCAGCAGTTCCCGGGGAGACAACACTGAAGCTTTCTTT
V gene: TRBV28
clone size: many
J gene: TRBJ1-1
D gene: NA

CDR3 protein: CASRGQTGGYYEQYF
CDR3 DNA: TGTGCCAGCAGGGGCCAGACAGGGGGTTACTACGAGCAGTACTTC
V gene: TRBV12-3/TRBV12-4
clone size: many
J gene: TRBJ2-7
D gene: TRBD1

CDR3 protein: CASSPTEINEKLFF
CDR3 DNA: TGTGCCAGCAGCCCGACGGAGATTAATGAAAAACTGTTTTTT
V gene: TRBV12-3/TRBV12-4
clone size: many
J gene: TRBJ1-4
D gene: NA